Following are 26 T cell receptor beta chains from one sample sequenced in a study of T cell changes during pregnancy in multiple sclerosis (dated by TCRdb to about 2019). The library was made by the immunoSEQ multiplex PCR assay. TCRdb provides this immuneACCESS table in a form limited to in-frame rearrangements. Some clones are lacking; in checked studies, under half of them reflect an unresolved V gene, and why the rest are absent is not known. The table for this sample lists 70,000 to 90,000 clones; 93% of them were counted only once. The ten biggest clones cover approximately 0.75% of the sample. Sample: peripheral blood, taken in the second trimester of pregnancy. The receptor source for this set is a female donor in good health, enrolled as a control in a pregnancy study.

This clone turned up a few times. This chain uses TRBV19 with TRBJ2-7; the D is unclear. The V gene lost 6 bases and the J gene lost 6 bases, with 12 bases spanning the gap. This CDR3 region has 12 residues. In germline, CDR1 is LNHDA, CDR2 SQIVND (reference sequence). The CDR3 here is CASSFLSGEQYF. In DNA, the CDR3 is TGTGCCAGTAGCTTTCTCTCGGGCGAGCAGTACTTC. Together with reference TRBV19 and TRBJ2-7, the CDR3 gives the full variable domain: DGGITQSPKYLFRKEGQNVTLSCEQNLNHDAMYWYRQDPGQGLRLIYYSQIVNDFQKGDIAEGYSVSREKKESFPLTVTSAQKNPTAFYLCASSFLSGEQYFGPGTRLTVT.

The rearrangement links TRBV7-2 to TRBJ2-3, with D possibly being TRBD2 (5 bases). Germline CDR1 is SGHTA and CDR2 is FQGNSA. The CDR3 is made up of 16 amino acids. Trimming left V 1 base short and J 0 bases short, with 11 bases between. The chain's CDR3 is CASSLGARTSTDTQYF. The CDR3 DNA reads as TGTGCCAGCAGCTTAGGGGCGCGGACTAGCACAGATACGCAGTATTTT. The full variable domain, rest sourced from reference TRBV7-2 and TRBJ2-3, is GAGVSQSPSNKVTEKGKDVELRCDPISGHTALYWYRQSLGQGLEFLIYFQGNSAPDKSGLPSDRFSAERTGGSVSTLTIQRTQQEDSAVYLCASSLGARTSTDTQYFGPGTRLTVL.

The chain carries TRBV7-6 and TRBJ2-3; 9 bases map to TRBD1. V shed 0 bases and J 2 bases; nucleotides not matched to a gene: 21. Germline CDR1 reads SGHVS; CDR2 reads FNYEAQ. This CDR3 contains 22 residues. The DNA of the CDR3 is TGTGCCAGCAGCTTAGCTTTTGGGGGATTGGGCGGGACAGGGTTTCTCACAGATACGCAGTATTTT. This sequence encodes CASSLAFGGLGGTGFLTDTQYF.

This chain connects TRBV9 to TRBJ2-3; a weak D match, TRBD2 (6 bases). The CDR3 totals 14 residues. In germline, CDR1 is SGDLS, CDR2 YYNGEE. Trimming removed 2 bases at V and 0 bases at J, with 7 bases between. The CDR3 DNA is TGTGCCAGCAGCGTTGCGGGGAGCACAGATACGCAGTATTTT. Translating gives CASSVAGSTDTQYF.

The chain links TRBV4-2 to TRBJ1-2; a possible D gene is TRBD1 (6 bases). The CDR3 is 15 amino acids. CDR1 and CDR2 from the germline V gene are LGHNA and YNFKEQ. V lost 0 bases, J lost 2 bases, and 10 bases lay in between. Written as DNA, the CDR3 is TGTGCCAGCAGCCAAGATCAGGGGTTCAACTATGGCTACACCTTC. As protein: CASSQDQGFNYGYTF.

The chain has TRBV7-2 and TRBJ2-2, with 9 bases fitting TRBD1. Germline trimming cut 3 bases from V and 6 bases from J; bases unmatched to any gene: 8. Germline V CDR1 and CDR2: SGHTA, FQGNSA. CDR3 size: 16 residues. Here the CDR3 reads CASSFTFGTGSGELFF. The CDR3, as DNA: TGTGCCAGCAGCTTCACCTTCGGGACAGGGTCCGGGGAGCTGTTTTTT.

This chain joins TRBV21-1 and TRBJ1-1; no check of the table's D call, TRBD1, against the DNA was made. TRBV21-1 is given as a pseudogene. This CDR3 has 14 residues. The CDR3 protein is CASSTTGKNTEAFF. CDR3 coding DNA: TGTGCCAGCAGCACGACAGGCAAAAACACTGAAGCTTTCTTT.

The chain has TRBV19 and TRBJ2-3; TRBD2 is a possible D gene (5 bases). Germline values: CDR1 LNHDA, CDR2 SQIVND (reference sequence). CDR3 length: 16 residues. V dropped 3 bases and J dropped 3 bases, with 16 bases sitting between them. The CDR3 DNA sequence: TGTGCCAGTAGTATCCGCGAGGGCTTGATGACAGATACGCAGTATTTT. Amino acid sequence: CASSIREGLMTDTQYF. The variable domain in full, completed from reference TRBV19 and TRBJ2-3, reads DGGITQSPKYLFRKEGQNVTLSCEQNLNHDAMYWYRQDPGQGLRLIYYSQIVNDFQKGDIAEGYSVSREKKESFPLTVTSAQKNPTAFYLCASSIREGLMTDTQYFGPGTRLTVL.

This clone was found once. CDR3 region: CASSLNPRYTGTGSPEQYF. The DNA for the CDR3 is TGTGCCAGCAGCTTAAACCCCAGATATACCGGGACAGGCTCCCCCGAGCAGTACTTC. The gene calls are TRBV7-9 and TRBJ2-7; the match to TRBD1 covers 8 bases. CDR1 is SEHNR and CDR2 is FQNEAQ in the germline V gene (reference sequence). This CDR3 has 19 residues. The J segment lost 6 bases and the V segment lost 2 bases, leaving 21 bases of the junction unmatched.

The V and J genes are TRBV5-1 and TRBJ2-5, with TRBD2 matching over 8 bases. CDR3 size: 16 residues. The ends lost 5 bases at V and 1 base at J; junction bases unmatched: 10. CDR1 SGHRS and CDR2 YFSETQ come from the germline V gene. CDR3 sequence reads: CASSYTGGDLQETQYF. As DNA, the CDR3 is TGCGCCAGCAGTTATACGGGGGGGGATCTCCAAGAGACCCAGTACTTC.

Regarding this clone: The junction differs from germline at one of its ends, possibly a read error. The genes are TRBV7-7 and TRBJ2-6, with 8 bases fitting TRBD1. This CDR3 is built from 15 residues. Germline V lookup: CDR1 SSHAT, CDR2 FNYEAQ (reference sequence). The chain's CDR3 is CASSPTGGRANVLTF. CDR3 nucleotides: TGTGCTAGCAGCCCCACAGGGGGTAGGGCCAACGTCCTGACTTTC.

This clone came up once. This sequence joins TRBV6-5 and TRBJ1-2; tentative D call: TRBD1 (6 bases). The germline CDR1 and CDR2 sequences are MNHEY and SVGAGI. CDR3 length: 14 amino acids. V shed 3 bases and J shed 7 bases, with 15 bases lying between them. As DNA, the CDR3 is TGTGCCAGCAGTTATTTGGGGACACCCGGTGGCTACACCTTC. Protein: CASSYLGTPGGYTF.

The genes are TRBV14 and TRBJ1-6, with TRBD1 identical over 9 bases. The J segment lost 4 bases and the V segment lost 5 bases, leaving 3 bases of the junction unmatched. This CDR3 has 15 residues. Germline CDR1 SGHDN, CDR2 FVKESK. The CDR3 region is CASSVDRGYNSPLHF. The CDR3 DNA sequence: TGTGCCAGCAGCGTGGACAGGGGATATAATTCACCCCTCCACTTT.

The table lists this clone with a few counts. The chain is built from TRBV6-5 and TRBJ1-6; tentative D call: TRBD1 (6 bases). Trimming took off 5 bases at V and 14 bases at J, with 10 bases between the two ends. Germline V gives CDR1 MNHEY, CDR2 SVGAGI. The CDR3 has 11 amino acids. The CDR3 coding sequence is TGTGCCAGCAGTAACAGGGAATCCCTCCACTTT. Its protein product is CASSNRESLHF.

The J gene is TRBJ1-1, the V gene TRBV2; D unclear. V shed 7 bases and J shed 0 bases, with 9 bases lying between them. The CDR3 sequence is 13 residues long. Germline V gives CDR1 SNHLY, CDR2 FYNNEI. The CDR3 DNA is TGTGCCAGCAAGAGGCTTTTGAACACTGAAGCTTTCTTT. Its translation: CASKRLLNTEAFF.

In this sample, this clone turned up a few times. CDR3 sequence reads: CASRSADSSYNSPLHF. For the CDR3, the DNA is TGTGCCAGCAGATCCGCCGACAGCTCCTATAATTCACCCCTCCACTTT. V usage is TRBV7-9 and J usage is TRBJ1-6; perhaps TRBD1 as D (5 bases). The CDR3 is made up of 16 amino acids. V was shortened by 6 bases and J by 0 bases, with 12 bases between the two germline ends. Germline V gene sequence: CDR1 SEHNR, CDR2 FQNEAQ (reference sequence).

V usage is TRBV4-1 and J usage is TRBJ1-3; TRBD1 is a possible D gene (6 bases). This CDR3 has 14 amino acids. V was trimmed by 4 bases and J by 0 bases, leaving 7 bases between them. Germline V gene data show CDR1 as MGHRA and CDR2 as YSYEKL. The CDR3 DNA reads TGCGCCAGCAGCCTGACAGGCTCTGGAAACACCATATATTTT. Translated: CASSLTGSGNTIYF.

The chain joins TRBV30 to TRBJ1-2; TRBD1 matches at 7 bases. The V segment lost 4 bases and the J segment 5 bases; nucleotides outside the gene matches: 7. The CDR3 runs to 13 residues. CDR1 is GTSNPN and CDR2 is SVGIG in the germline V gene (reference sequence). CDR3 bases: TGTGCCTGGATTGGGACAGCTTTTTATGGCTACACCTTC. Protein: CAWIGTAFYGYTF. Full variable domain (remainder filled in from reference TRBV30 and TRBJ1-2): SQTIHQWPATLVQPVGSPLSLECTVEGTSNPNLYWYRQAAGRGLQLLFYSVGIGQISSEVPQNLSASRPQDRQFILSSKKLLLSDSGFYLCAWIGTAFYGYTFGSGTRLTVV.

CDR3 nucleotides: TGTGCCAGCAGCCCTGACAGGCTTTCGACCCAGTACTTC. Residues: CASSPDRLSTQYF. The chain couples TRBV13 to TRBJ2-5, with TRBD1 as a possible D gene (6 bases). Trimming removed 5 bases at V and 7 bases at J, with 14 bases between. This CDR3 is built from 13 residues. Germline loops: CDR1 PRHDT, CDR2 FYEKMQ (reference sequence).

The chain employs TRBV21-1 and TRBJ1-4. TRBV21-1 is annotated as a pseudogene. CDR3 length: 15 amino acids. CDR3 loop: CASSRPGWGDEKLFF. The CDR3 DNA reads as TGTGCCAGCAGCAGGCCGGGTTGGGGGGATGAAAAACTGTTTTTT.

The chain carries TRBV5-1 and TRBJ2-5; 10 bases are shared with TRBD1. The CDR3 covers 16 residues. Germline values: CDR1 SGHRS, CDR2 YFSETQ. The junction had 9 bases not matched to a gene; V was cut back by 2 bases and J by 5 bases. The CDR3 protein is CASSLPGQGIPETQYF. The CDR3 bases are TGCGCCAGCAGCTTACCGGGACAGGGGATTCCGGAGACCCAGTACTTC. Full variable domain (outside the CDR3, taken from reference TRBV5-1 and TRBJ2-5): KAGVTQTPRYLIKTRGQQVTLSCSPISGHRSVSWYQQTPGQGLQFLFEYFSETQRNKGNFPGRFSGRQFSNSRSEMNVSTLELGDSALYLCASSLPGQGIPETQYFGPGTRLLVL.

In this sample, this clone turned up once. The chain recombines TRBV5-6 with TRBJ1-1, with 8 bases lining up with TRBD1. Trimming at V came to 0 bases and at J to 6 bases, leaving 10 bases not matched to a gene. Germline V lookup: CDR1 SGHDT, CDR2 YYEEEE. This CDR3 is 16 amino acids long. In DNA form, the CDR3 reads TGTGCCAGCAGCTTGGAAGCAGGGGGCAGCGCCGCTGAAGCTTTCTTT. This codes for CASSLEAGGSAAEAFF.

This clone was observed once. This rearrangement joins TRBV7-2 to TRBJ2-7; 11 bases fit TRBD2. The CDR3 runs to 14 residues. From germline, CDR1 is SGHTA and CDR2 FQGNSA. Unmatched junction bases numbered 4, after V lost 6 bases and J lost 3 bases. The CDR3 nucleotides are TGTGCCAGCAGGTCGGGACTAGCGGACTACGAGCAGTACTTC. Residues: CASRSGLADYEQYF.

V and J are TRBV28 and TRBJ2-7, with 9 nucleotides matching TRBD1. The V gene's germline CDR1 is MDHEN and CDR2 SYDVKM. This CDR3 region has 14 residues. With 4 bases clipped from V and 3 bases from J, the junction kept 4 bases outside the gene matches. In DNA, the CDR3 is TGTGCCAGCAGTTGGACAGGGGAGAACTACGAGCAGTACTTC. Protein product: CASSWTGENYEQYF.

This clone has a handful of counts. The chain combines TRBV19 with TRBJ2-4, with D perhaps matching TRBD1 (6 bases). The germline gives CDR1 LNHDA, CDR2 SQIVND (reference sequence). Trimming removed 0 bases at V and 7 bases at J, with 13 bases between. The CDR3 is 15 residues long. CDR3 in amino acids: CASSIEQGFGNIQYF. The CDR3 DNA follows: TGTGCCAGTAGTATAGAACAGGGATTTGGGAACATTCAGTACTTC.

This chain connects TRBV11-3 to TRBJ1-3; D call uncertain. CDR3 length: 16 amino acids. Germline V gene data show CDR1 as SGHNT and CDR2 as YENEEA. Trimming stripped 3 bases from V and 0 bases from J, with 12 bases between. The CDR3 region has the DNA TGTGCCAGCAGCTTTGTAAGCACTAGCTCTGGAAACACCATATATTTT. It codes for CASSFVSTSSGNTIYF.